A selection of T cell receptor beta chains follows, all from one sample in a study of shared clonotypes between healthy human individuals. Assay used: immunoSEQ multiplex PCR; TCRdb lists only in-frame clones, some missing. This sample carries under 850,000 clones, around 93% of them seen once, and the ten largest clones take about 24%. The source material was naive CD8+ T cells sorted from blood. These receptors were taken from a man between 25 and 39 years old in good health. Each CDR3 is given with its conserved first and last residue. Fields, in order: J gene, clone size, V gene, D gene, CDR3 protein, CDR3 DNA. A D gene is named only where the DNA matches it firmly. Clone size is given for some rows only: seen once, a few or many times, or a class if the clone is expanded.

>TRBJ2-1|-|TRBV7-9|-
CASSASSTYNEQFF
TGTGCCAGCAGCGCCTCGAGTACCTACAATGAGCAGTTCTTC
>TRBJ2-1|once|TRBV19|TRBD1
CASSIVGTASNEQFF
TGTGCCAGTAGTATAGTAGGGACAGCTTCCAATGAGCAGTTCTTC
>TRBJ2-3|-|TRBV7-2|TRBD2
CASSLSGGGRDTQYF
TGTGCCAGCAGTCTTAGCGGGGGTGGTAGAGATACGCAGTATTTT
>TRBJ2-7|-|TRBV18|-
CASSSNVAVTTYEQYF
TGTGCCAGCTCATCCAATGTGGCAGTAACCACCTACGAGCAGTACTTC
>TRBJ2-1|once|TRBV6-5|-
CASSYSPSFSQFF
TGTGCCAGCAGTTACTCTCCCAGCTTTAGTCAGTTCTTC
>TRBJ2-7|-|TRBV7-8|-
CASSQFGDEQYF
TGTGCCAGCAGTCAATTTGGGGACGAGCAGTACTTC
>TRBJ2-1|-|TRBV7-6|TRBD1
CASSLGDSSYNEQFF
TGTGCCAGCAGCTTAGGGGACAGCTCCTACAATGAGCAGTTCTTC
>TRBJ1-5|-|TRBV4-1|TRBD1
CASSQVQTGGSNQPQHF
TGCGCCAGCAGCCAAGTGCAGACAGGGGGGTCAAATCAGCCCCAGCATTTT
>TRBJ2-1|-|TRBV9|-
CASRDGFGAYNEQFF
TGTGCCAGCAGGGATGGGTTTGGCGCCTACAATGAGCAGTTCTTC
>TRBJ2-1|-|TRBV4-1|-
CASSQEGSGSYNEQFF
TGCGCCAGCAGCCAAGAAGGAAGCGGCTCCTACAATGAGCAGTTCTTC
>TRBJ2-3|-|TRBV21-1|-
CASSKAQRTSGSHGSTDTQYF
TGTGCCAGCAGCAAAGCCCAGAGGACTAGCGGGAGCCACGGTAGCACAGATACGCAGTATTTT
>TRBJ2-7|many|TRBV28|-
CASSLASPEQYF
TGTGCCAGCAGTTTAGCTAGTCCCGAGCAGTACTTC
>TRBJ1-2|-|TRBV9|-
CASSTGTLEGLNYGYTF
TGTGCCAGCAGCACTGGGACCCTGGAGGGACTGAACTATGGCTACACCTTC
>TRBJ2-7|-|TRBV15|TRBD2
CATSSPGLAGGSPSYEQYF
TGTGCCACCAGCAGTCCGGGACTAGCGGGAGGCTCCCCTTCCTACGAGCAGTACTTC
>TRBJ2-7|-|TRBV27|-
CASKTSGQGRYEQYF
TGTGCCAGCAAAACCTCAGGCCAGGGTAGGTACGAGCAGTACTTC
>TRBJ2-5|-|TRBV9|-
CASSVGWRTRPTQYF
TGTGCCAGCAGCGTAGGTTGGCGGACCCGGCCAACCCAGTACTTC
>TRBJ1-2|-|TRBV29-1|TRBD1
CSVENSGTGSDYGYTF
TGCAGCGTTGAAAACTCCGGGACAGGGTCGGACTATGGCTACACCTTC
>TRBJ2-3|-|TRBV7-8|-
CASSSERERDTQYF
TGTGCCAGCAGCTCAGAACGGGAAAGGGATACGCAGTATTTT
>TRBJ2-7|-|TRBV14|TRBD2
CASSQPSGNYEQYF
TGTGCCAGCAGCCAGCCTAGCGGAAACTACGAGCAGTACTTC
>TRBJ1-5|-|TRBV19|-
CASSIPSWDIGSNQPQHF
TGTGCCAGTAGTATACCGTCCTGGGACATCGGAAGCAATCAGCCCCAGCATTTT
>TRBJ2-7|-|TRBV6-9|-
CASSYNQGSEQYF
TGTGCCAGCAGTTATAATCAGGGCTCCGAGCAGTACTTC
>TRBJ2-1|-|TRBV7-6|-
CASSLGNAGSYNEQFF
TGTGCCAGCAGCCTGGGTAATGCGGGCTCCTACAATGAGCAGTTCTTC
>TRBJ2-7|-|TRBV29-1|TRBD1
CSVRTGVLEQYF
TGCAGCGTTCGGACAGGGGTGCTCGAGCAGTACTTC
>TRBJ2-7|-|TRBV11-3|-
CASSWEQSDSYEQYF
TGTGCCAGCAGCTGGGAGCAAAGCGACTCCTACGAGCAGTACTTC
>TRBJ2-7|-|TRBV4-3|-
CASSAGTRLAYEQYF
TGCGCCAGCAGCGCAGGCACGAGACTAGCCTACGAGCAGTACTTC
>TRBJ2-2|-|TRBV18|TRBD1
CASSGTANTGELFF
TGTGCCAGTTCCGGGACAGCGAACACCGGGGAGCTGTTTTTT
>TRBJ2-5|-|TRBV28|TRBD2
CAIREAGDAETQYF
TGTGCCATTCGGGAGGCCGGGGACGCTGAGACCCAGTACTTC
>TRBJ1-1|-|TRBV29-1|TRBD1
CSARQGTEAFF
TGCAGCGCCAGACAGGGCACTGAAGCTTTCTTT
>TRBJ2-4|-|TRBV15|TRBD1
CATSRETGTGDPSQYF
TGTGCCACCAGCAGGGAAACCGGGACAGGGGATCCCTCTCAGTACTTC
>TRBJ2-7|-|TRBV28|TRBD2
CASSPGLAGVYEQYF
TGTGCCAGCAGTCCGGGACTAGCGGGAGTCTACGAGCAGTACTTC
>TRBJ2-7|-|TRBV7-9|TRBD2
CASSSTSGAAYEQYF
TGTGCCAGCAGCTCGACTAGCGGGGCCGCCTACGAGCAGTACTTC
>TRBJ1-3|-|TRBV9|TRBD1
CASSNPGQGASGNTIYF
TGTGCCAGCAGCAATCCGGGACAGGGGGCCTCTGGAAACACCATATATTTT
>TRBJ2-1|-|TRBV7-2|TRBD2
CASSLARSGVGRENEQFF
TGTGCCAGCAGCTTAGCCCGTTCTGGCGTAGGGCGGGAGAATGAGCAGTTCTTC
>TRBJ2-7|-|TRBV6-5|TRBD2
CATSLAGGPVEQYF
TGTGCCACTTCGTTAGCGGGAGGGCCGGTCGAGCAGTACTTC
>TRBJ2-5|-|TRBV11-2|TRBD2
CASSLTPGLADQETQYF
TGTGCCAGCAGCCTGACGCCGGGACTAGCGGATCAAGAGACCCAGTACTTC
>TRBJ2-2|-|TRBV4-1|-
CASSQALASGELFF
TGCGCCAGCAGCCAAGCGCTAGCCTCCGGGGAGCTGTTTTTT
>TRBJ2-2|-|TRBV19|-
CATQAGWGNTGELFF
TGTGCCACCCAGGCCGGGTGGGGTAACACCGGGGAGCTGTTTTTT
>TRBJ2-7|-|TRBV7-9|-
CASEMGWAEQYF
TGTGCCAGCGAAATGGGGTGGGCCGAGCAGTACTTC
>TRBJ1-1|-|TRBV27|-
CASSLRSGEAFF
TGTGCCAGCAGTTTACGCTCGGGTGAAGCTTTCTTT
>TRBJ1-3|-|TRBV11-2|-
CASSTSQGLWGNTIYF
TGTGCCAGCAGCACCTCACAGGGTTTGTGGGGAAACACCATATATTTT
>TRBJ2-1|-|TRBV29-1|-
CSVVRSPGGNEQFF
TGCAGCGTTGTGAGGTCTCCCGGCGGGAATGAGCAGTTCTTC
>TRBJ2-1|-|TRBV27|-
CASSFRTSNEQFF
TGTGCCAGCAGTTTCAGGACCTCCAATGAGCAGTTCTTC
>TRBJ2-5|-|TRBV2|-
CASRDKPETQYF
TGTGCCAGCAGGGACAAACCAGAGACCCAGTACTTC
>TRBJ1-4|few|TRBV15|TRBD1
CATSRGQGSGDEKLFF
TGTGCCACCAGCAGAGGACAGGGTTCGGGGGACGAAAAACTGTTTTTT
>TRBJ2-1|-|TRBV5-4|-
CASSLADSYNEQFF
TGTGCCAGCAGCTTGGCGGACTCCTACAATGAGCAGTTCTTC
>TRBJ1-5|-|TRBV7-9|-
CASSFSQNSNQPQHF
TGTGCCAGCAGCTTTTCTCAGAATAGCAATCAGCCCCAGCATTTT
>TRBJ2-5|-|TRBV9|-
CASSVGRGYQETQYF
TGTGCCAGCAGCGTAGGAAGGGGATACCAAGAGACCCAGTACTTC
>TRBJ2-7|few|TRBV10-3|-
CAISALGGAEQYF
TGTGCCATCAGTGCTTTGGGGGGAGCCGAGCAGTACTTC
>TRBJ1-5|once|TRBV27|TRBD1
CASSRRQGSNQPQHF
TGTGCCAGCAGTCGTAGACAGGGGAGCAATCAGCCCCAGCATTTT
>TRBJ2-1|few|TRBV6-6|TRBD2
CASSLTPASGSLEQFF
TGTGCCAGCAGTCTTACCCCGGCTAGCGGGAGTCTTGAGCAGTTCTTC
>TRBJ1-5|-|TRBV7-2|-
CASSPYSYQPQHF
TGTGCCAGCAGCCCTTACAGTTATCAGCCCCAGCATTTT
>TRBJ2-1|-|TRBV6-1|TRBD2
CASSEDGTSFYNEQFF
TGTGCCAGCAGTGAAGACGGGACTAGCTTCTACAATGAGCAGTTCTTC
>TRBJ1-2|-|TRBV28|TRBD1
CASSSLRGLGGYTF
TGTGCCAGCAGTTCCCTTAGGGGGCTTGGTGGCTACACCTTC
>TRBJ2-1|-|TRBV4-2|TRBD2
CASSPLPGLAGGESEQFF
TGTGCCAGCAGCCCTCTTCCGGGACTAGCGGGAGGGGAGAGTGAGCAGTTCTTC
>TRBJ2-1|-|TRBV23-1|-
CASRVRYNEQFF
TGCGCCAGCAGAGTAAGGTACAATGAGCAGTTCTTC
>TRBJ1-5|-|TRBV27|TRBD1
CASSPSGQGVQPQHF
TGTGCCAGCAGCCCCTCCGGACAGGGGGTTCAGCCCCAGCATTTT
>TRBJ1-5|few|TRBV15|-
CATSSRGSRQPQHF
TGTGCCACCAGCAGCAGGGGATCAAGGCAGCCCCAGCATTTT
>TRBJ2-5|-|TRBV7-9|TRBD2
CASSPPLAGWETQYF
TGTGCCAGCAGCCCCCCACTAGCGGGGTGGGAGACCCAGTACTTC
>TRBJ1-3|-|TRBV7-8|-
CASSFGGRNTIYF
TGTGCCAGCAGCTTCGGGGGAAGAAACACCATATATTTT
>TRBJ2-7|-|TRBV7-2|-
CASSLEGGNEQYF
TGTGCCAGCAGCTTAGAGGGGGGGAACGAGCAGTACTTC